This T cell receptor beta chain was identified in a study of regulatory T cells in long-lasting Graves disease. Time point denoted: newly diagnosed GD, antithyroid drugs for less than 3 months. Following extraction of RNA from PBMCs, that RNA was used to make the TCR library. Arm-PCR of CDR3 regions and iRepertoire HTBI primers were the basis on which TCR beta libraries were built. MiXCR was run by TCRdb on the multiplex PCR reads, yielding one entry per CDR3 protein. The table has a few hundred thousand distinct CDR3 sequences, 15% to 20% seen once; the top ten hold about 15%. At least ten counts were recorded for this clonotype. V dropped 6 bases and J dropped 8 bases, with 16 bases sitting between them. This CDR3 is 13 amino acids long. The same sample was also studied in work on T cells in Graves' hyperthyroidism and ophthalmopathy. This second study notes: The HTBI primer set served for first-round RT-PCR of the TCR CDR3.

The chain couples TRBV12-3 or TRBV12-4 to TRBJ1-2; D is possibly TRBD1 (6 bases). The TCR sequence derives from a woman aged 25-40 years with Graves disease. Sequencing was performed on peripheral blood mononuclear cells (PBMCs), taken at new diagnosis, from a patient treated with antithyroid drugs. DNA of the CDR3: TGTGCCAGCAGCTATTCGGGGGGCCGGGGCTACACCTTC. Protein sequence: CASSYSGGRGYTF.